The clone carrying this T cell receptor (beta chain) was observed a few times. The germline V and J ends were trimmed by 6 bases and 5 bases, with 13 bases remaining between them. This CDR3 is 13 amino acids long. CDR1 SSHAT and CDR2 FNYEAQ come from the germline V gene (reference sequence). The record originates from a study of cytomegalovirus exposure and HLA in healthy donors. The table came from immunoSEQ multiplex PCR; TCRdb's copy has only in-frame clones and leaves some out. The data show about 130,000 clones, roughly nine tenths seen once. The TCR originated in a young woman in good health and CMV-seronegative. Sample: PBMCs. This chain connects TRBV7-7 to TRBJ2-5, with D maybe TRBD2 (5 bases). CDR3 amino acids: CASSTGVGETQYF. The CDR3 DNA sequence: TGTGCCAGCAGTACCGGGGTGGGGGAGACCCAGTACTTC. Full variable domain (missing parts from reference TRBV7-7 and TRBJ2-5): GAGVSQSPRYKVTKRGQDVTLRCDPISSHATLYWYQQALGQGPEFLTYFNYEAQPDKSGLPSDRFSAERPEGSISTLTIQRTEQRDSAMYRCASSTGVGETQYFGPGTRLLVL.